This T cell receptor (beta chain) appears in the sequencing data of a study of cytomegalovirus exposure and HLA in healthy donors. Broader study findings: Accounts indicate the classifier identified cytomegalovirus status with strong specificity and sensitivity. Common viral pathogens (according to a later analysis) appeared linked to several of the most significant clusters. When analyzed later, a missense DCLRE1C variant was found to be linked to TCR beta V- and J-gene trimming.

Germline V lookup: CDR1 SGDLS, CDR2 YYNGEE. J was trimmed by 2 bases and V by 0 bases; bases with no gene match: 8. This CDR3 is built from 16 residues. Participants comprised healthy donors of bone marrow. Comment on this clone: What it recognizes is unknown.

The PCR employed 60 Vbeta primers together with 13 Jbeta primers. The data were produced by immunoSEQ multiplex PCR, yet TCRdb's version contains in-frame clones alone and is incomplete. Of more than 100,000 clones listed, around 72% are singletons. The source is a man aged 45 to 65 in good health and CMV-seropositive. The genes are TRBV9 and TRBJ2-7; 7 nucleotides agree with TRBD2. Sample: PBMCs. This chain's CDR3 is CASSVDPSGSTYEQYF. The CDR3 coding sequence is TGTGCCAGCAGCGTAGATCCTAGCGGATCTACCTACGAGCAGTACTTC.